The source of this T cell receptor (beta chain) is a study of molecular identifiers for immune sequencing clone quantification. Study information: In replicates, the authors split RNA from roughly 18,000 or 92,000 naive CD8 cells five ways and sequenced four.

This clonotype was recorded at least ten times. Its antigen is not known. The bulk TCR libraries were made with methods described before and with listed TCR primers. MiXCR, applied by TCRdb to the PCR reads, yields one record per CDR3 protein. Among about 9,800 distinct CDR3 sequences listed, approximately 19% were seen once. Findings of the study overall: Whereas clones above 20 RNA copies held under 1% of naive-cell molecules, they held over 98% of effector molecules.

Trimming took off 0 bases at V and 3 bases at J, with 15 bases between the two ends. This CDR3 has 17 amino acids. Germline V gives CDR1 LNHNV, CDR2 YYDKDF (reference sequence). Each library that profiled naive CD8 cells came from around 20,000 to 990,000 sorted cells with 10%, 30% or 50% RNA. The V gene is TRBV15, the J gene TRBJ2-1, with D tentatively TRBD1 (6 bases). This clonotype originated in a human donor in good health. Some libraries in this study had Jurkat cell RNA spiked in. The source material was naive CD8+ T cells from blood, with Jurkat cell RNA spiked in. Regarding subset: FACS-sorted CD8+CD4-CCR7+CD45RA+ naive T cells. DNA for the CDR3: TGTGCCACCAGCAGAGATCGAGGCAGGGGTGGCTACAATGAGCAGTTCTTC. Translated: CATSRDRGRGGYNEQFF.